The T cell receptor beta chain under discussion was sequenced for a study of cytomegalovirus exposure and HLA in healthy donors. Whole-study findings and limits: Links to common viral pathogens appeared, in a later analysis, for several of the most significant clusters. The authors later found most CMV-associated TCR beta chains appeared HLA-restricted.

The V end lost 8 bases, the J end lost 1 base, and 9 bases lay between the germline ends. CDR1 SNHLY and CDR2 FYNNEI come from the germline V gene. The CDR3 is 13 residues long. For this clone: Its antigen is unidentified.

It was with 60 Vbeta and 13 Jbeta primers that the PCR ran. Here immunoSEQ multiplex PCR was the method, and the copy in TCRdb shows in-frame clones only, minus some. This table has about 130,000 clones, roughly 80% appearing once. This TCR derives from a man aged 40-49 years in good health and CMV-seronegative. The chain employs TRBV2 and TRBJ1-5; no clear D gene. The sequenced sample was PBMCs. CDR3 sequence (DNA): TGTGCCAGCGGGAGGGCCAGCAATCAGCCCCAGCATTTT. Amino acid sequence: CASGRASNQPQHF.